A single sample gave rise to the 2 T cell receptor beta chains below, sequenced in a study of tumor and adjacent non-tumor tissue in lung cancer. TCRbeta libraries were built with three rounds of nested PCR, modified from ARM-PCR. Each CDR3 protein gets one entry after TCRdb re-called the multiplex PCR reads with MiXCR. The table has 85,000 to 100,000 distinct CDR3 sequences, 65% to 75% seen once; the top ten hold about 16%. This sample's RNA came from whole unsorted tissue. The sequenced sample was lung tumor tissue. The receptors here all came from a man between 60 and 70 years old with non-small cell lung cancer.

The chain joins TRBV6-5 to TRBJ1-5, with D tentatively TRBD1 (5 bases). The germline V gene encodes CDR1 MNHEY and CDR2 SVGAGI. V lost 5 bases and J 1 base, leaving 12 bases between the germline ends. This CDR3 comprises 15 residues. CDR3 sequence reads: CASSRDFYSNQPQHF. The DNA for the CDR3 is TGTGCCAGCAGTAGGGACTTTTACAGCAATCAGCCCCAGCATTTT.

Written as DNA, the CDR3 is TGCAGCGTTGGATCCACAGGGAACGGCCACACCTTC. It specifies CSVGSTGNGHTF. J is TRBJ1-2 and V is TRBV29-1; perhaps TRBD1 as D (6 bases). Looked up from germline, CDR1 is SQVTM and CDR2 is ANQGSEA. Between the trimmed V and J ends, which lost 4 bases and 12 bases, there was a span of 18 bases. This CDR3 comprises 12 residues.